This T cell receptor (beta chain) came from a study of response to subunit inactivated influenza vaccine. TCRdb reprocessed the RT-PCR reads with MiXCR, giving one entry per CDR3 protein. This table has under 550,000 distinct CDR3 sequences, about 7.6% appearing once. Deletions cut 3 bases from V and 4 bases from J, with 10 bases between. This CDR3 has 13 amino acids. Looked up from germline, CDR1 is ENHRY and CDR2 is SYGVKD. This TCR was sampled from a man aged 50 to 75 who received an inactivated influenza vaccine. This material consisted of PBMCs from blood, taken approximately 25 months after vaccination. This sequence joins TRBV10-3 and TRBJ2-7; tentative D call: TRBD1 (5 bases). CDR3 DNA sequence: TGTGCCATCAGTGATTCAGGGCGGTACGAGCAGTACTTC. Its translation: CAISDSGRYEQYF.